A selection of T cell receptor beta chains follows, all from one sample in a study of shared T cell receptors in the human thymus. Libraries were prepared by immunoSEQ multiplex PCR; TCRdb keeps only in-frame clonotypes and omits some of them. The table has over 650,000 clones, around 87% seen once. This sample also appeared in a second study, on human thymus T cells.

The sample taken for sequencing was thymocytes. These receptor sequences come from a boy younger than two with a congenital heart defect. Both conserved end residues are part of each CDR3. Fields, in order: J gene, D gene, V gene, CDR3 length, clone size, CDR3 DNA, CDR3 protein. D genes are given only for firm matches. Clone size is stated in some rows and not others, as once, few, many or a class when expanded.

j_gene: TRBJ2-3; d_gene: TRBD2; v_gene: TRBV28; len: 15; abundance: NA; CDR3nt: TGTGCCAGCAAAAAAGCGGGAGTTCATTCGGATACGCAGTATTTT; CDR3aa: CASKKAGVHSDTQYF
j_gene: TRBJ2-4; d_gene: TRBD1; v_gene: TRBV12-5; len: 15; abundance: once; CDR3nt: TGTGCTAGTGGATACCCGGGACAGCTACTAAACATTCAGTACTTC; CDR3aa: CASGYPGQLLNIQYF
j_gene: TRBJ2-1; d_gene: NA; v_gene: TRBV11-2; len: 15; abundance: once; CDR3nt: TGTGCCAGCAGCCCCTACAGTTCTCCCTACAATGAGCAGTTCTTC; CDR3aa: CASSPYSSPYNEQFF
j_gene: TRBJ2-1; d_gene: NA; v_gene: TRBV14; len: 10; abundance: NA; CDR3nt: TGTGCCAGCATATCGGGTGAGCAGTTCTTC; CDR3aa: CASISGEQFF
j_gene: TRBJ1-1; d_gene: TRBD1; v_gene: TRBV5-6; len: 17; abundance: NA; CDR3nt: TGTGCCAGCAACGGACAGGGGGCCCTTCCCATGAACACTGAAGCTTTCTTT; CDR3aa: CASNGQGALPMNTEAFF
j_gene: TRBJ2-3; d_gene: NA; v_gene: TRBV4-2; len: 18; abundance: NA; CDR3nt: TGTGCCAGCAGCTCCCAATTTTACTCGGGGGGCCCCGCAGATACGCAGTATTTT; CDR3aa: CASSSQFYSGGPADTQYF
j_gene: TRBJ2-2; d_gene: NA; v_gene: TRBV11-2; len: 14; abundance: NA; CDR3nt: TGTGCCAGCCGCCGGGACTCTAACACCGGGGAGCTGTTTTTT; CDR3aa: CASRRDSNTGELFF
j_gene: TRBJ2-1; d_gene: TRBD1; v_gene: TRBV14; len: 15; abundance: NA; CDR3nt: TGTGCCAGCCGACGGACAGGACCCTCCTACAATGAGCAGTTCTTC; CDR3aa: CASRRTGPSYNEQFF
j_gene: TRBJ1-5; d_gene: TRBD1; v_gene: TRBV6-6; len: 14; abundance: NA; CDR3nt: TGTGCCAGCACTTCGGGACAGAGCAATCAGCCCCAGCATTTT; CDR3aa: CASTSGQSNQPQHF
j_gene: TRBJ2-1; d_gene: TRBD1; v_gene: TRBV4-1; len: 17; abundance: NA; CDR3nt: TGCGCCAGCAGCCAAGATAGCACAGGGGGCGCGTGGAATGAGCAGTTCTTC; CDR3aa: CASSQDSTGGAWNEQFF
j_gene: TRBJ1-1; d_gene: TRBD1; v_gene: TRBV30; len: 14; abundance: NA; CDR3nt: TGTGCCTGGTACCCCCGCGACAGGGGAATGGGAGCTTTCTTT; CDR3aa: CAWYPRDRGMGAFF
j_gene: TRBJ2-7; d_gene: TRBD2; v_gene: TRBV7-3; len: 17; abundance: once; CDR3nt: TGTGCCAGCAGCTTATATACCGTTCTAGCGGGGCCTCCCGAGCAGTACTTC; CDR3aa: CASSLYTVLAGPPEQYF
j_gene: TRBJ2-7; d_gene: NA; v_gene: TRBV6-1; len: 17; abundance: NA; CDR3nt: TGTGCCAGCAGTGACGGGGGGCGATTATGGGACAACTACGAGCAGTACTTC; CDR3aa: CASSDGGRLWDNYEQYF
j_gene: TRBJ2-5; d_gene: NA; v_gene: TRBV5-1; len: 16; abundance: NA; CDR3nt: TGCGCCAGCAGCATCCGACGACTCGGGAGCCAAGAGACCCAGTACTTC; CDR3aa: CASSIRRLGSQETQYF
j_gene: TRBJ1-2; d_gene: TRBD1; v_gene: TRBV5-6; len: 15; abundance: NA; CDR3nt: TGTGCCAGCAGCTTGTACGGGACAGGAGACTATGGCTACACCTTC; CDR3aa: CASSLYGTGDYGYTF
j_gene: TRBJ2-7; d_gene: NA; v_gene: TRBV4-1; len: 16; abundance: NA; CDR3nt: TGCGCCAGCAGCCACTGGGACTTACCTTGGGGCTACGAGCAGTACTTC; CDR3aa: CASSHWDLPWGYEQYF
j_gene: TRBJ2-7; d_gene: NA; v_gene: TRBV21-1; len: 19; abundance: NA; CDR3nt: TGTGCCAGCAGCAACCATCAAGCTAGTAGGCGGGAGGGCTATTACGAGCAGTACTTC; CDR3aa: CASSNHQASRREGYYEQYF
j_gene: TRBJ1-5; d_gene: NA; v_gene: TRBV28; len: 16; abundance: few; CDR3nt: TGTGCCAGCAGTTTCACGACGCAGGCAAATAATCAGCCCCAGCATTTT; CDR3aa: CASSFTTQANNQPQHF
j_gene: TRBJ2-3; d_gene: TRBD1; v_gene: TRBV5-8; len: 15; abundance: NA; CDR3nt: TGTGCCAGCAGCGCAGGACAGGGGAATCCAGATACGCAGTATTTT; CDR3aa: CASSAGQGNPDTQYF
j_gene: TRBJ2-5; d_gene: NA; v_gene: TRBV5-5; len: 13; abundance: NA; CDR3nt: TGTGCCAGCAGCTCCGGGAGACAAGAGACCCAGTACTTC; CDR3aa: CASSSGRQETQYF
j_gene: TRBJ2-5; d_gene: TRBD1; v_gene: TRBV6-1; len: 15; abundance: NA; CDR3nt: TGTGCCAGCAGTACCCGGGACAGGGATCGCGAGACCCAGTACTTC; CDR3aa: CASSTRDRDRETQYF
j_gene: TRBJ1-1; d_gene: NA; v_gene: TRBV6-6; len: 15; abundance: NA; CDR3nt: TGTGCCAGCAGTTACTCGAGACAAATGAACACTGAAGCTTTCTTT; CDR3aa: CASSYSRQMNTEAFF
j_gene: TRBJ2-1; d_gene: TRBD2; v_gene: TRBV5-4; len: 17; abundance: NA; CDR3nt: TGTGCCAGCAGCTTGTATGGCGGGGGGGCTAGTCGGAATGAGCAGTTCTTC; CDR3aa: CASSLYGGGASRNEQFF
j_gene: TRBJ1-4; d_gene: TRBD1; v_gene: TRBV5-6; len: 15; abundance: NA; CDR3nt: TGTGCCAGCAGCTTTGGAAGGGGGCGGCTGGAAAAACTGTTTTTT; CDR3aa: CASSFGRGRLEKLFF
j_gene: TRBJ1-5; d_gene: NA; v_gene: TRBV7-2; len: 13; abundance: NA; CDR3nt: TGTGCCAGCAGCCCAAAAGGGACATTGCCCCAGCATTTT; CDR3aa: CASSPKGTLPQHF
j_gene: TRBJ2-1; d_gene: NA; v_gene: TRBV14; len: 18; abundance: NA; CDR3nt: TGTGCCAGCAGCCAAGAAGTGTGGGTGGGTGGCGGTGGCGATGAGCAGTTCTTC; CDR3aa: CASSQEVWVGGGGDEQFF
j_gene: TRBJ2-3; d_gene: TRBD2; v_gene: TRBV5-1; len: 20; abundance: few; CDR3nt: TGCGCCAGCAGTCCACCCCGCGCAGCGGGGGCAGACGAGGGCACAGATACGCAGTATTTT; CDR3aa: CASSPPRAAGADEGTDTQYF
j_gene: TRBJ2-7; d_gene: TRBD2; v_gene: TRBV27; len: 16; abundance: NA; CDR3nt: TGTGCCAGCAGTCCCCCCGGGGGACTAGACCCCTACGAGCAGTACTTC; CDR3aa: CASSPPGGLDPYEQYF
j_gene: TRBJ1-4; d_gene: NA; v_gene: TRBV29-1; len: 18; abundance: NA; CDR3nt: TGCAGCGTACAAAAAGGCTCCCCAGGGGATACAACTAATGAAAAACTGTTTTTT; CDR3aa: CSVQKGSPGDTTNEKLFF
j_gene: TRBJ1-2; d_gene: NA; v_gene: TRBV7-9; len: 14; abundance: NA; CDR3nt: TGTGCCAGCGCCCTCCGGGGGGAAGGGGGTGGCTACACCTTC; CDR3aa: CASALRGEGGGYTF